This T cell receptor beta chain was obtained from a study of blood T cell repertoires in COVID-19. At the level of the study: Some COVID-19 samples were acute and others convalescent; all came from the United States, Italy and Spain.

In the source study's methods: Nucleated cell counts were estimated from reference gene primer amplification. TCRdb keeps only in-frame clones here, not all; method: immunoSEQ multiplex PCR. V and J calls and clone size are given by that table; D and trimming were obtained from the DNA. The table shows about 220,000 clones, with approximately 84% occurring only once. Germline CDR1 and CDR2: LGHDT and YNNKEL (reference sequence). This CDR3 has 15 residues. V lost 0 bases to trimming and J lost 4 bases; unmatched junction nucleotides: 2. Sequenced material: peripheral blood. The origin of this receptor is a woman in her thirties who had recovered from COVID-19. The J gene is TRBJ2-1, the V gene TRBV3-1 (or the pseudogene TRBV3-2), with TRBD2 identical over 8 bases. The DNA for the CDR3 is TGTGCCAGCAGCCAAGAGCCTAGCGGGTACAATGAGCAGTTCTTC. This sequence encodes CASSQEPSGYNEQFF.